This T cell receptor (beta chain) emerged from a study of T-cell reconstitution after alpha-beta-depleted transplantation in children. Study-level findings and limits: Some patients' high day-60 TCRbeta diversity was traced to surviving recipient T cells and thymic progenitors. T-cell counts and diversity at one year post-transplant came mainly from newly produced T cells.

The CDR3 is 15 amino acids. CDR1 is MNHNS and CDR2 is SASEGT in the germline V gene. V was shortened by 4 bases and J by 1 base, with 13 bases between the two germline ends. Comments on this clonotype: Its target is not known.

As it was prepared, the TCRbeta library received unique molecular identifiers. Each CDR3 protein is one row after TCRdb ran MiXCR on the PCR reads. The sample includes about 610,000 distinct CDR3 sequences, more than 20% seen only once; the top ten take 30% to 45%. Source: PBMCs, taken before TCRalphabeta/CD19-depleted stem cell transplant. This receptor was taken from a boy younger than two with Wiskott-Aldrich syndrome, due to receive a stem cell transplant. The chain carries TRBV6-1 and TRBJ2-5; D is unresolved. This CDR3 reads CASSVAGSSQETQYF. CDR3 nucleotides: TGTGCCAGCAGTGTCGCCGGGTCCTCCCAAGAGACCCAGTACTTC.